This T cell receptor beta chain was recorded in a study of T-cell memory formation after mild COVID-19. Study summary: TCR clusters were mostly donor specific. General study results and limits: Day 15 to 85 contractors were CD4/CD8 balanced; later expanders leaned CD4+. SARS-CoV-2 specificity was not confirmed for second-wave clones peaking on day 37.

5'RACE with constant-segment primers yielded barcoded, UMI-tagged TCR alpha and TCR beta cDNA libraries. Each CDR3 protein is one row after TCRdb ran MiXCR on the 5' RACE reads. Of about 500,000 distinct CDR3 sequences detected, roughly 21% appear once; the ten largest clones hold 12%. In this sample, this clonotype turned up many times. Its antigen is unknown. V shed 2 bases, J shed 7 bases, and the junction held 6 bases outside the gene matches. CDR3 length: 15 residues. CDR1 and CDR2 from the germline V gene are ENHRY and SYGVKD. The sample consisted of PBMCs or a T cell subset sorted from them (not recorded which). The chain joins TRBV10-3 to TRBJ2-1; 9 nucleotides line up with TRBD2. The origin of this receptor is an adult woman who had mild COVID-19 (a few samples of this study predate the infection). Cell type and time point are not known. The CDR3 bases are TGTGCCATCAGTGAGGAGGGACTAGCCTTAAATGAGCAGTTCTTC. Its translation: CAISEEGLALNEQFF.